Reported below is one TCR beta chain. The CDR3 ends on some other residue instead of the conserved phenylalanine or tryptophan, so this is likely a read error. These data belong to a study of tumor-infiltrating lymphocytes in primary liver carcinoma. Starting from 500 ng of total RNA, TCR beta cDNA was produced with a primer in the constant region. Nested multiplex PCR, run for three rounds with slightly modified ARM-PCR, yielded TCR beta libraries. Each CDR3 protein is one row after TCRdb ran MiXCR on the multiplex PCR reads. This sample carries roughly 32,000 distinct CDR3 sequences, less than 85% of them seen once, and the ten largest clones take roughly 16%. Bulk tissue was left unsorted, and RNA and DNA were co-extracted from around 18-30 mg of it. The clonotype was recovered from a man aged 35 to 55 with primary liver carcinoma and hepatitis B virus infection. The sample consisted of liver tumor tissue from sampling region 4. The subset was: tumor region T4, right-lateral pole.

The CDR3 spells CASMCGGPYNEQFL. CDR3 in DNA: TGTGCCAGCATGTGTGGAGGTCCTTACAATGAGCAGTTCTTA. V and J are TRBV28 and TRBJ2-1; D is possibly TRBD2 (5 bases). This CDR3 is built from 14 residues. V was trimmed by 7 bases and J by 4 bases, leaving 14 bases between them. From germline, CDR1 is MDHEN and CDR2 SYDVKM.